This T cell receptor (beta chain) appears in the sequencing data of a study of T cells in Graves' hyperthyroidism and ophthalmopathy. RNA transcripts gave rise to amplified TCR beta CDR3 regions. During a first-round RT-PCR of the TCR CDR3, the HTBI primer set was used. TCRdb itself ran the multiplex PCR reads through MiXCR, one entry per CDR3 protein. The table lists about 560,000 distinct CDR3 sequences, 15% to 17% of them singletons. Uncontrolled infections, other autoimmune diseases, pregnancy or lactation led to exclusion of patients. The authors took PBMCs from roughly 9.7 ml fresh peripheral blood. Germline V gene lookup returns CDR1 MDHEN and CDR2 SYDVKM. Trimming cost V 3 bases and J 8 bases, with 13 bases left between them. The CDR3 has 14 amino acids. This clonotype came up many times.

Sequencing was carried out using blood. The rearrangement links TRBV28 to TRBJ1-4; D is uncertain. The receptor was derived from a woman in her twenties or thirties with Graves' hyperthyroidism. CDR3 nucleotides: TGTGCCAGCAGTTTTTTAGGTGGGAAGGAAAAACTGTTTTTT. Residues: CASSFLGGKEKLFF.